This section outlines one T cell receptor beta chain sequence together with its context. Its antigen remains undetermined. Base qualities are not recorded, but no much larger clone differs from it by a single base. The sample originates from a study of cytomegalovirus exposure and HLA in healthy donors (dated by TCRdb to about 2017). Context from the whole study: In an earlier analysis of about 560 of the donors, around 290 Gb of sequence data and 117 million unique TCR beta sequences from 150 million to 200 million T cells were reported. An early release covering 500 to 750 HLA-typed donors comprised about 300 gigabases of sequencing data and tens of millions of unique TCR sequences. Of the approximately 400 genotyped donors, approximately 83% fell in the genetic ancestry cluster associated with self-reported Caucasian donors. The study was designed to test whether signatures of past pathogen exposure could be identified by cataloging public T cell receptors. Using immunosequencing, the study profiled T cell repertoires from around 680 subjects and related those repertoires to cytomegalovirus serostatus. A separate validation cohort of roughly 120 different subjects was used in addition to the 666-subject first cohort. To predict cytomegalovirus infection status, the study brought together high-throughput TCR immunosequencing, statistical association of individual TCRs with disease status, and machine learning. A later analysis re-analyzed previously published TCR beta repertoires from 500 to 700 donors and added high-resolution HLA genotyping to study TCR occurrence patterns. The later analysis used no new phenotypic data to find candidate immune exposures, relying instead on TCR beta sequences and their occurrence across donors. An earlier analysis of 587 of the donors used high-throughput TCR beta sequencing to judge whether each TCR beta V gene segment behaved as functional or pseudogenic. Donor age, sex, ethnicity and CMV serostatus were compiled together with the repertoire data. A later genetic analysis used genome-wide SNP genotypes for about 60% of the roughly 670 donors, treating that subset as a discovery cohort. Every discovery cohort repertoire had been produced on one sequencing platform. Both class I and class II loci were covered by HLA typing, at four-digit resolution. The number of donors typed differed by locus, with 629-630 for A, B, C, DRB1 and DQB1, roughly 520 for DQA1, 606 for DPA1, and 450 to 480 for DPB1. Roughly 5 DR-DQ haplotypes were handled as single units for association and clustering because linkage in the cohort was strong. On average, about 240,000 unique TCR beta nucleotide sequences were sequenced per donor among 398 genotyped donors of the cohort, with roughly 19% of those sequences being non-productive.

The library was prepared using the immunoSEQ multiplex PCR assay. For the multiplex PCR, a mixture combining 60 forward primers for TCR Vbeta segments and 13 reverse primers for TCR Jbeta segments was used. The CDR3 region of rearranged TCR beta genes was amplified from genomic DNA with a multiplex PCR assay. The Illumina HiSeq System was used to sequence the amplified TCR beta libraries as 87-base-pair reads. In the source study's methods: A later analysis tallied tens of millions of unique TCR beta chains across the 640 or so repertoires, and about 12 million of those chains were shared by two or more donors. Raw reads were error-corrected and collapsed into unique sequences by a nearest-neighbor algorithm in which closely related sequences were merged to remove PCR and sequencing errors. Alignment of CDR3 sequences to IMGT reference sequences was used to assign V, D and J gene segments. For a sequence to be retained, at least a six-nucleotide match to both a V gene segment and a J gene segment was required. Rearrangements were classified as productive when the CDR3 lacked stop codons and remained in frame with V and J, and all other rearrangements were classified as non-productive. Following IMGT convention, CDR3 was defined as the stretch from the second conserved V-encoded cysteine up to the conserved J-encoded phenylalanine. The earlier analysis of fewer than 700 of the donors excluded sequences that lacked an unambiguous match to a single V gene segment. In an earlier analysis of more than 500 of the donors, a V segment was called functional when productive rearrangements were above 56.7%, and segregating when the standard deviation between donors exceeded 5%. A statistical classification framework was built to diagnose cytomegalovirus status from the catalog of TCR beta chain sequences. In a later analysis, V and J genes were assigned by comparing TCR nucleotide sequences against IMGT/GENE-DB human TR gene sequences. In a later analysis, CDR3 sequences and most-parsimonious VDJ recombination scenarios were assigned using the TCRdist pipeline. A later analysis defined each TCR beta chain by its CDR3 amino acid sequence plus V-gene family, and excluded reads lacking a unique V-gene family. In a later analysis, 450 to 600 highly shared, low-generation-probability nucleotide sequences were removed to address suspected cross-contamination and a sequencing artifact. For each public chain, a later analysis derived a clonal expansion index from normalized ranks of inferred template counts within each repertoire. In a later analysis, generation probabilities were computed using a VDJ recombination model fitted to out-of-frame rearrangements, and the results were checked against IGoR. In a later analysis, hypergeometric tests were used to score TCR-TCR, TCR-HLA and TCR-CMV co-occurrence, with a repertoire-size bias correction applied to TCR pairs. In a later analysis, false discovery rates were estimated by permuting HLA or CMV assignments 20 times. In a later analysis, co-occurring TCRs were grouped using DBSCAN, with TCRdist sequence similarity added in when clustering inside HLA-allele-positive subsets. For co-occurrence clustering, repertoires with fewer than 30,000 or more than 120,000 public chains were excluded, along with roughly 5 repertoires with anomalous nucleotide sharing. The clones in this table, taken by TCRdb from immuneACCESS, are in-frame only. Not every clone is retained; where verified, under half of the shortfall comes from an unresolved V gene, and the cause of the rest is unknown. That table gives V, J and clone size, and the DNA gave D and trimming. The sample includes about 160,000 clones, with roughly 82% observed a single time. The ten most abundant clones make up approximately 12% of the sample.

Findings and caveats that apply to the study as a whole: The sequencing pipeline was judged likely to have produced a cluster of highly shared sequence variants as a technical artifact. In an earlier analysis of about 600 of the donors, most TCR beta V segments appeared in productive rearrangements about 90% or about 30% of the time, broadly matching IMGT annotations. Sequencing depth was assumed to be roughly uniform across donors in the presence/absence analyses, though that assumption may not hold. The classifier was reported to diagnose cytomegalovirus status with high specificity and sensitivity in both the original and validation cohorts. A total of around 150 TCR beta chains were listed by the study as associated with cytomegalovirus. Strong co-occurrence of HLA alleles, especially DR and DQ, made assigning TCR associations to individual alleles difficult. Some IMGT-functional V segments, including TRBV6-2 and TRBV6-3, could not be told apart with the 87-base-pair reads, so those segments were excluded. A later analysis found that TCR association rates varied across HLA loci, with DRB1 alleles showing the most associated TCRs and HLA-C alleles the fewest. Because HLA typing was unavailable for some donors at each locus, only the typed subset was used in association tests. Only TCR beta chains were sequenced in this cohort, and the absence of alpha or paired-chain data limited detectable features. A further reported finding was that TCR beta sequences accurately predicted the HLA-A and HLA-B alleles for most subjects in the first cohort. Compared with the approximately 710-donor mean, donors in an Asian-associated ancestry cluster had fewer N-insertions in productive TCRs, according to a later genetic analysis. A later analysis reported that several top co-occurrence clusters appeared linked to parvovirus B19, influenza, CMV and Epstein-Barr virus. In a later analysis, most CMV-associated TCR beta chains were found to appear HLA-restricted, with HLA associations seemingly driven largely by CMV exposure. It was suggested by the authors that the approach could potentially be generalized to other disease states and immunological phenotypes. Compared with equally common non-associated chains, HLA-associated TCR beta chains in a later analysis were more clonally expanded and had lower generation probabilities. A few of the identified cytomegalovirus-associated TCR beta chains were confirmed in vitro to be specific for cytomegalovirus antigens. Linkage disequilibrium might explain the correlated functional status among segregating V segments, but an unknown experimental factor could not be ruled out. In a later analysis, 16,951 TCR beta sequences were associated with specific HLA alleles at a false discovery rate of 0.05. Immune exposure information for the cohort was limited to CMV serostatus. V-gene and J-gene trimming of TCR beta chains was associated with a missense DCLRE1C variant in a later genetic analysis, and the association was replicated in an independent cohort. Because counts were too low, about 17 rarely observed V segments, including chromosome 9 orphons, were excluded from the earlier analysis of about 500 of the donors. Most TCR sequences were observed very rarely across donors, whereas some public TCRs were present in many individuals.

The cohort consisted of fewer than 700 healthy bone marrow donors. At the time of sampling, all cohort members were nominally healthy, though unrecorded immune exposures were likely present. The donor tested CMV seropositive and was one of the 289 seropositive cohort members. Every donor gave a peripheral blood sample, and the peripheral blood mononuclear cells from that sample were used for TCR beta sequencing. The Qiagen DNeasy Blood Extraction Kit was used to extract genomic DNA from the blood cell samples. From the germline V gene (reference sequence), CDR1 is LNHDA and CDR2 is SQIVND. V is cut back by 4 bases and J by 5 bases, with 4 bases in the junction unmatched. The CDR3 contains 14 residues, cysteine and phenylalanine counted. Solely the CDR3 DNA is kept, with 42 bases framed from the first base.

The sequence derives from a man aged 50-59 years in good health and CMV-seropositive. The sequenced sample was PBMCs. The chain is made from TRBV19 and TRBJ1-5, and TRBD1 aligns with 8 junction nucleotides. DNA sequence: TGTGCCAGTAGTAACACAGGGGGAGATCAGCCCCAGCATTTT. This gives the protein CASSNTGGDQPQHF.